These T cell receptor beta chains were read from a single sample in a study of T cells expressing NK-cell markers. One entry per CDR3 protein, without DNA, is what TCRdb gives after re-calling the 5' RACE reads. This listing includes a few hundred thousand distinct CDR3 sequences. The source material was blood T cells: a sorted CD56 or NKG2C T cell subset, CD4+ or CD8+ T cells, or bulk PBMC T cells (not recorded which). The receptor source for this set is a man aged 18 to 30 in good health. CDR3s include the opening cysteine and the closing phenylalanine or tryptophan. The order of the fields is CDR3 protein, V gene, J gene, CDR3 length.

cdr3_aa: CASSLLRGRETQYF
v_call: TRBV7-9
j_call: TRBJ2-5
cdr3_length: 14

cdr3_aa: CASSQVDPPTRRNYNEQFF
v_call: TRBV3-1
j_call: TRBJ2-1
cdr3_length: 19

cdr3_aa: CASRYTSGIDTDTQYF
v_call: TRBV27
j_call: TRBJ2-3
cdr3_length: 16

cdr3_aa: CATRTSGKNEQFF
v_call: TRBV10-3
j_call: TRBJ2-1
cdr3_length: 13

cdr3_aa: CASSQTLVMTVVGTDTQYF
v_call: TRBV4-3
j_call: TRBJ2-3
cdr3_length: 19

cdr3_aa: CASGTGRSEQFF
v_call: TRBV28
j_call: TRBJ2-1
cdr3_length: 12

cdr3_aa: CASSLAPLEGQFF
v_call: TRBV13
j_call: TRBJ2-1
cdr3_length: 13

cdr3_aa: CASSGSLGSYNEQFF
v_call: TRBV5-4
j_call: TRBJ2-1
cdr3_length: 15

cdr3_aa: CASSPPAGTYEQYF
v_call: TRBV6-1
j_call: TRBJ2-7
cdr3_length: 14

cdr3_aa: CAISDSRSGQETQYF
v_call: TRBV10-3
j_call: TRBJ2-5
cdr3_length: 15

cdr3_aa: CATSDPGPGGGGNLYF
v_call: TRBV24-1
j_call: TRBJ1-3
cdr3_length: 16

cdr3_aa: CASSWGHGGNTEAFF
v_call: TRBV5-1
j_call: TRBJ1-1
cdr3_length: 15

cdr3_aa: CSVVRLAGVADSYEQYF
v_call: TRBV29-1
j_call: TRBJ2-7
cdr3_length: 17

cdr3_aa: CASSVGVDIREKLFF
v_call: TRBV9
j_call: TRBJ1-4
cdr3_length: 15

cdr3_aa: CASSESGTVEEETQYF
v_call: TRBV25-1
j_call: TRBJ2-5
cdr3_length: 16

cdr3_aa: CASSLSGRLGGEQFF
v_call: TRBV7-9
j_call: TRBJ2-1
cdr3_length: 15

cdr3_aa: CASSPTTSTNAQETQYF
v_call: TRBV4-2
j_call: TRBJ2-5
cdr3_length: 17

cdr3_aa: CAISGGSGNGGELFF
v_call: TRBV10-3
j_call: TRBJ2-2
cdr3_length: 15

cdr3_aa: CASRDRRGNTIYF
v_call: TRBV10-2
j_call: TRBJ1-3
cdr3_length: 13

cdr3_aa: CASSYRAGRSTNEKLFF
v_call: TRBV6-2/TRBV6-3
j_call: TRBJ1-4
cdr3_length: 17

cdr3_aa: CASSLARLADNTGELFF
v_call: TRBV5-6
j_call: TRBJ2-2
cdr3_length: 17

cdr3_aa: CASSLTGRPPGETQYF
v_call: TRBV5-1
j_call: TRBJ2-5
cdr3_length: 16

cdr3_aa: CASSGRDSRHTEAFF
v_call: TRBV5-8
j_call: TRBJ1-1
cdr3_length: 15

cdr3_aa: CSATPGGPVGEQYF
v_call: TRBV20-1
j_call: TRBJ2-7
cdr3_length: 14

cdr3_aa: CSGIRGGYTEAFF
v_call: TRBV20-1
j_call: TRBJ1-1
cdr3_length: 13